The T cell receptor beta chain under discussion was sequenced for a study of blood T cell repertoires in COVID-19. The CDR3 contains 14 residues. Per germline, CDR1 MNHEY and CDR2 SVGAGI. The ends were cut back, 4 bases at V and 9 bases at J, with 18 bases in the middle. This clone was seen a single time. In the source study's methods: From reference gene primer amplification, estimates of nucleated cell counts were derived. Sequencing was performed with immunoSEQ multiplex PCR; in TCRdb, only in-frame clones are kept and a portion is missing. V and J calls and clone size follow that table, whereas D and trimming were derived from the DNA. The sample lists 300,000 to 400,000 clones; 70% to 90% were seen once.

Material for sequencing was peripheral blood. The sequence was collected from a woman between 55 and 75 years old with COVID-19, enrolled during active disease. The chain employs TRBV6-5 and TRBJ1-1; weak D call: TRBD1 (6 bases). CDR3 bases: TGTGCCAGCAGTTCCGTTTGGGGGCCCCTAAAAGCTTTCTTT. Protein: CASSSVWGPLKAFF.